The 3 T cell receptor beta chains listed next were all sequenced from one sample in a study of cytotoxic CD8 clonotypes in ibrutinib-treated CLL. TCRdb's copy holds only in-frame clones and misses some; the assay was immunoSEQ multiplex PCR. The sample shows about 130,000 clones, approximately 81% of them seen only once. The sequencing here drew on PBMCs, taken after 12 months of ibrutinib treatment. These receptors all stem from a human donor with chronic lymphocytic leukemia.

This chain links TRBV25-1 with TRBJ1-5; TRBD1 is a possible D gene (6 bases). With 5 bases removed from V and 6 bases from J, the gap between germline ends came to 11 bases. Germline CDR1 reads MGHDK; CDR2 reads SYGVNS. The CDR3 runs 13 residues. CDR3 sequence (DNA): TGTGCCAGCAGTAAAACAGGGTTTCAGCCCCAGCATTTT. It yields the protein CASSKTGFQPQHF.

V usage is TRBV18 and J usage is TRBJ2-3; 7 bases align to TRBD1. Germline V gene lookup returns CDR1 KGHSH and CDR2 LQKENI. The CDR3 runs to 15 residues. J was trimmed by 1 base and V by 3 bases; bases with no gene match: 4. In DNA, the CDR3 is TGTGCCAGCTCACCGCGGACAGGTGGCACAGATACGCAGTATTTT. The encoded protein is CASSPRTGGTDTQYF.

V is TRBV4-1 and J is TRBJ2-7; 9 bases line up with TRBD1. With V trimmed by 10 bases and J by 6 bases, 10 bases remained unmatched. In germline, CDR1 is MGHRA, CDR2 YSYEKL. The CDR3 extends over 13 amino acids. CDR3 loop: CANGQGPLGEQYF. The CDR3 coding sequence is TGCGCCAACGGACAGGGGCCTTTGGGCGAGCAGTACTTC.